A single TCR beta chain is shown here with its context. The sample is drawn from a study of cytomegalovirus exposure and HLA in healthy donors. Study-wide background: Roughly 180 million T cells yielded approximately 100 million unique TCR beta sequences, as an earlier analysis found.

The PCR had 60 Vbeta and 13 Jbeta primers. Profiled with immunoSEQ multiplex PCR; TCRdb holds only in-frame clones, not every one. The table lists approximately 82,000 clones, roughly four fifths of them singletons. The sequence derives from a woman between 50 and 59 years old in good health and CMV-seropositive. The source material was PBMCs.

DNA of the CDR3: TGTGCCAGCAGCTTGGGACAGGGGAGGAGCACTGAAGCTTTCTTT. Translation: CASSLGQGRSTEAFF. The rearrangement links TRBV5-6 to TRBJ1-1, with 8 positions matching TRBD1. The V and J ends lost 0 bases and 4 bases, in that order; junction bases with no gene match: 5. The germline V gene has CDR1 SGHDT and CDR2 YYEEEE. The CDR3 spans 15 residues.